This is a list of T cell receptor beta chains from one sample in a study of T cell responses to AZD1222 COVID-19 vaccine. TCRdb's table, derived via immunoSEQ multiplex PCR, lists solely in-frame clones and lacks some. The table lists some 120,000 clones, approximately 86% of them singletons. Source: peripheral blood, taken on day 0 of AZD1222 vaccination. These receptor sequences come from an adult in good health. Each CDR3 is given without its conserved first and last residue. Some rows mark clone size as missing; the rest say once, few, many or name a class of expanded clone.

J gene,V gene,clone size,CDR3 protein
TRBJ1-2,TRBV12-3/TRBV12-4,-,ASTIGVRVGYT
TRBJ1-2,TRBV7-2,-,ASSLGGSYGYT
TRBJ1-5,TRBV6-1,-,ASSDSDRGNQPQH
TRBJ2-7,TRBV9,-,ASSVGADSSYEQY
TRBJ2-7,TRBV28,few,ASSSQPGEQY
TRBJ2-7,TRBV24-1,-,ATSGQVADEQY
TRBJ2-7,TRBV9,-,ASSPGTSPSEQY
TRBJ2-1,TRBV29-1,-,SVKQGGGYNEQF
TRBJ1-1,TRBV3-1/TRBV3-2,-,ASSQHGQNTEAF
TRBJ2-2,TRBV27,-,ASSWTGGARPLTGELF
TRBJ1-4,TRBV18,-,ASSQLGTLEKLF
TRBJ2-7,TRBV28,-,ASRAGVSYEQY
TRBJ1-1,TRBV4-3,-,ASSQVEGRTEAF
TRBJ1-5,TRBV28,few,ASTLQGAGDQPQH
TRBJ1-1,TRBV18,once,ASSPRENTEAF
TRBJ1-2,TRBV20-1,-,SASEGQGGYT
TRBJ1-3,TRBV28,-,ASSLAGAGNTIY
TRBJ1-1,TRBV9,-,ASSVDNTEAF
TRBJ2-3,TRBV3-1/TRBV3-2,-,ASSHSGSGDTQY
TRBJ1-2,TRBV28,-,ASSSVFRQHRVEVTNYGYT
TRBJ1-1,TRBV11-3,-,ASSRGAEAF
TRBJ2-7,TRBV4-2,few,ASSQESTRGEQY
TRBJ1-1,TRBV28,-,ASSFVPGGDTEAF
TRBJ2-3,TRBV30,-,AWNTGPDTQY
TRBJ2-3,TRBV19,-,ASIPSGYRGTDTQY
TRBJ1-1,TRBV2,-,ASVPGQVMNTEAF
TRBJ2-1,TRBV3-1/TRBV3-2,-,ASSYGTSVL
TRBJ2-2,TRBV9,-,ASSFRDSNTGELF
TRBJ2-7,TRBV29-1,-,SVRPGGSYEQY
TRBJ2-7,TRBV7-2,-,ASSFAGYEQY
TRBJ2-3,TRBV27,-,ASSLEHPSTDTQY
TRBJ1-1,TRBV5-8,once,ASSLAAAMNTEAF
TRBJ2-7,TRBV3-1/TRBV3-2,-,ASSQTSHEQY
TRBJ2-5,TRBV5-1,-,ASSDRAEETQY
TRBJ2-5,TRBV5-5,-,ASSLQSQGSAETQY
TRBJ1-1,TRBV25-1,-,ASSAGTGANTEAF